The clone carrying this T cell receptor beta chain is a singleton in its sample. The antigen is unknown. The entirety of the isolated RNA underwent reverse transcription, so expressed TCRB transcripts were sequenced. The assay was immunoSEQ multiplex PCR, and TCRdb's table has in-frame clones only and misses some. The sample holds under 900,000 clones, under 20% seen once. These data come from a study of beta chain features in type 1 diabetes. About the study: Cell yields, age and gender were similar between patients and healthy donors. Study observations and caveats: Relative to healthy donors, patients appeared to have naive, central memory and Treg TCRB repertoires that were more similar.

This CDR3 has 16 amino acids. Germline V lookup: CDR1 SGHTA, CDR2 FQGTGA. Trimming left V 2 bases short and J 0 bases short, with 11 bases between. Sequencing was performed on naive CD4+ T cells from blood. The V and J genes are TRBV7-3 and TRBJ2-1; no firm D call. This clonotype was sampled from a woman in her late teens or twenties in good health. The CDR3 protein is CASSLYPESSYNEQFF. The CDR3 DNA reads TGTGCCAGCAGCTTATATCCAGAGAGCTCCTACAATGAGCAGTTCTTC. The full variable domain, with the rest looked up from reference TRBV7-3 and TRBJ2-1, is GAGVSQTPSNKVTEKGKYVELRCDPISGHTALYWYRQSLGQGPEFLIYFQGTGAADDSGLPNDRFFAVRPEGSVSTLKIQRTERGDSAVYLCASSLYPESSYNEQFFGPGTRLTVL.